The 9 T cell receptor beta chains given below trace back to one sample, sequenced in a study of identical twins. TCRdb called the 5' RACE reads again in MiXCR, with one record for every CDR3 protein. Among nearly 650,000 distinct CDR3 sequences listed, roughly 7.2% were seen once. These same data were also listed under a study on yellow fever vaccine responses in identical twins.

Source material: PBMCs. These receptors were collected from a woman younger than 35 in good health.

This clonotype was counted at least ten times. This chain uses TRBV11-1 with TRBJ2-4, with 7 positions matching TRBD2. Germline loops: CDR1 SGHAT, CDR2 FQDESV (reference sequence). The CDR3 runs to 18 residues. Losses at the gene ends were 5 bases for V and 4 bases for J; bases not matched to a gene: 17. CDR3 coding DNA: TGTGCCAGCAGCCCCCTGGGAGTCGGTGCCGGGGGGAAAAACATTCAGTACTTC. It is translated as CASSPLGVGAGGKNIQYF.

This clonotype was observed many times. The chain uses TRBV28 and TRBJ2-2; TRBD2 matches 13 bases. CDR1 and CDR2 from the germline V gene are MDHEN and SYDVKM. The CDR3 is 17 residues long. The trim removed 5 bases at V and 5 bases at J, leaving 8 bases unmatched. CDR3 nucleotide sequence: TGTGCCAGCAGTCCCACTAGCGGGAGGGCTAGAACCGGGGAGCTGTTTTTT. Amino acid sequence: CASSPTSGRARTGELFF.

This clonotype was recorded a few times. This rearrangement joins TRBV12-3 or TRBV12-4 to TRBJ2-5; no clear D. The CDR3 has 11 amino acids. Trimming stripped 7 bases from V and 2 bases from J, with 5 bases between. The CDR3 DNA follows: TGTGCCAGCAAGAAGCAAGAGACCCAGTACTTC. Translation gives CASKKQETQYF.

The table lists this clonotype with a few counts. The CDR3 DNA is TGTGCCAGCAGTTTATTGCGCAAGTCTGAACTGTTTTTT. Its protein is CASSLLRKSELFF. The chain is built from TRBV12-3 or TRBV12-4 and TRBJ1-4, with no clear D. Trimming took 2 bases from V and 12 from J, leaving 13 bases between them. This CDR3 comprises 13 residues.

The V gene is TRBV6-1, the J gene TRBJ2-1; 8 positions match TRBD2. The junction had 14 bases not matched to a gene; V was cut back by 6 bases and J by 10 bases. Germline V gene sequence: CDR1 MNHNS, CDR2 SASEGT. This CDR3 is 15 amino acids long. CDR3 in amino acids: CASSETASGSREQFF. The CDR3 bases are TGTGCCAGCAGCGAAACGGCTAGCGGGTCCCGAGAGCAGTTCTTC.

The chain joins TRBV5-5 to TRBJ2-2; D ambiguous. Trimming cost V 1 base and J 3 bases, with 7 bases left between them. The germline CDR1 and CDR2 sequences are SGHKS and YYEKEE (reference sequence). This CDR3 is 14 amino acids long. The DNA of the CDR3 is TGTGCCAGCAGCTTGTTCCTTTACACCGGGGAGCTGTTTTTT. It encodes CASSLFLYTGELFF.

This clonotype has more than one count but fewer than ten. The chain carries TRBV5-6 and TRBJ1-2, with a weak D call TRBD1 (6 bases). Trimming left V 4 bases short and J 4 bases short, with 32 bases between. CDR1 and CDR2 from the germline V gene are SGHDT and YYEEEE. CDR3 size: 20 residues. CDR3 residues: CASSPTPLTGQPIHSYGYTF. CDR3 nucleotides: TGTGCCAGCAGCCCCACCCCTCTGACAGGTCAACCCATCCATTCCTATGGCTACACCTTC.

Ten or more counts support this clonotype. This chain joins TRBV12-3 or TRBV12-4 and TRBJ2-4; the D call may be TRBD1 or TRBD2 (6 bases each). This CDR3 contains 14 residues. V was trimmed by 3 bases and J by 6 bases, leaving 12 bases between them. The CDR3 reads CASSLIGGVNIQYF. The CDR3 coding sequence is TGTGCCAGCAGTTTGATCGGGGGCGTAAACATTCAGTACTTC.

This clonotype was seen only a few times. V and J are TRBV9 and TRBJ2-1, with D perhaps matching TRBD1 (5 bases). The length of the CDR3 is 15 residues. Trimming stripped 0 bases from V and 5 bases from J, with 12 bases between. CDR1 and CDR2 from the germline V gene are SGDLS and YYNGEE. The CDR3: CASSVGPQGNNEQFF. The CDR3 coding sequence is TGTGCCAGCAGCGTAGGACCGCAGGGAAACAATGAGCAGTTCTTC.